This T cell receptor (beta chain) was retrieved from a study of shared clonotypes between healthy human individuals. Overall study findings and caveats: A few donors showed sharing of approximately 5% of naive CD4 clonotypes.

The assay was run at deep level. Profiling relied on immunoSEQ multiplex PCR, and the TCRdb table lists in-frame clones only, not all of them. The table records 1,400,000 or so clones, 98% of them present only once. V shed 3 bases, J shed 2 bases, and the junction held 8 bases outside the gene matches. Per germline, CDR1 GTSNPN and CDR2 SVGIG (reference sequence). The CDR3 consists of 16 residues. Note on this clone: Its antigen remains unidentified.

Healthy and HIV-negative, the adult donors had no recent acute infections or vaccinations. The sequencing sample was made of naive CD4+ T cells sorted from blood. Sample subset: CD45RA+ positively selected. This receptor was identified in a man aged 30 to 45 in good health. V gene TRBV30 combines with J gene TRBJ2-7; TRBD1 matches 12 bases. In DNA, the CDR3 is TGTGCCTGGAGCGCTATAGGGACAGGGGGCGCCTACGAGCAGTACTTC. This encodes CAWSAIGTGGAYEQYF.